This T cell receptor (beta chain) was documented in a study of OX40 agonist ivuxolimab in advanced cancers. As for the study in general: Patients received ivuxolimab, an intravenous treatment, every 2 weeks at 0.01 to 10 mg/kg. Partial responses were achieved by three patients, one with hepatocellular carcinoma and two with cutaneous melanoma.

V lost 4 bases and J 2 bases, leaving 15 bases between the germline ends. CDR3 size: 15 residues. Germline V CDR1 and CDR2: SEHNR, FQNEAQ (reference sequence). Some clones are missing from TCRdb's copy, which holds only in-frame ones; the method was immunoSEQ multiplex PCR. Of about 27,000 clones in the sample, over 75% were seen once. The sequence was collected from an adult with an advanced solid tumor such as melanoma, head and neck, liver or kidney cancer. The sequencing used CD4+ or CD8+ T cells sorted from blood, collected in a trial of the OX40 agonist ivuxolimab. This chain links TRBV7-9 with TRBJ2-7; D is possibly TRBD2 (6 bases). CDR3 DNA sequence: TGTGCCAGCAGCTCAGTAGGACGGGGGACCTACGAGCAGTACTTC. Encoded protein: CASSSVGRGTYEQYF. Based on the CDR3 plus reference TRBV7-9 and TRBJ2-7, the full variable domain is DTGVSQNPRHKITKRGQNVTFRCDPISEHNRLYWYRQTLGQGPEFLTYFQNEAQLEKSRLLSDRFSAERPKGSFSTLEIQRTEQGDSAMYLCASSSVGRGTYEQYFGPGTRLTVT.